The 2 T cell receptor beta chains reported below all come from one sample, sequenced in a study of blood T cell repertoires in COVID-19. Clones were read by immunoSEQ multiplex PCR, and TCRdb kept only the in-frame ones, dropping some. The data contain fewer than 70,000 clones, almost 80% of them singletons. Sequencing was carried out using peripheral blood. These receptors originate from a man aged 55 to 69 with acute or convalescent COVID-19.

The V and J genes are TRBV24-1 and TRBJ1-2, with 8 bases matching TRBD1. The CDR3 runs 14 residues. Germline CDR1 is KGHDR and CDR2 is SFDVKD. The J segment lost 8 bases and the V segment lost 3 bases, leaving 7 bases of the junction unmatched. The CDR3 DNA reads TGTGCCACCAGTGATCACCTCGACAGGGGAGGCTACACCTTC. Its protein is CATSDHLDRGGYTF.

This clone was counted at least ten times. The V call is TRBV7-9, the J call TRBJ2-3; possible D gene TRBD2, 6 bases. The CDR3 has 13 amino acids. Germline loops: CDR1 SEHNR, CDR2 FQNEAQ (reference sequence). The V end lost 1 base, the J end lost 5 bases, and 7 bases lay between the germline ends. The DNA of the CDR3 is TGTGCCAGCAGCTTAGGGGGGGAAGATACGCAGTATTTT. This gives the protein CASSLGGEDTQYF.